This TCR beta chain was captured in a study of Graves' ophthalmopathy and Graves' hyperthyroidism. This clonotype was detected many times. Researchers took RNA transcripts and amplified TCR beta CDR3 regions from them. A first-round RT-PCR used HTBI primers, followed by a second-round multiplex PCR. MiXCR, applied by TCRdb to the multiplex PCR reads, yields one record per CDR3 protein. The data contain 200,000 to 250,000 distinct CDR3 sequences, approximately 28% of them singletons. V lost 2 bases, J lost 6 bases, and 9 bases stayed unmatched. CDR1 and CDR2 (germline): MNHEY, SVGAGI. The CDR3 is 15 amino acids.

This chain uses TRBV6-5 with TRBJ1-2, with TRBD1 identical over 7 bases. The sequence was collected from a man aged 45-65 years with Graves' ophthalmopathy. The sequenced sample was peripheral blood. CDR3 residues: CASSYERQGRNGYTF. The CDR3 DNA sequence: TGTGCCAGCAGTTACGAGAGACAGGGTCGAAATGGCTACACCTTC.